This TCR beta chain appears in the sequencing data of a study of human T cells and chemical hapten exposure. Study summary: There were per-sample TCR yield variations, arising mainly from small pooled library volume differences.

The library tagged each cDNA molecule with unique molecular identifiers. MiXCR, applied by TCRdb to the RACE reads, yields one record per CDR3 protein. The sample shows 350,000 to 450,000 distinct CDR3 sequences, roughly 5% of them seen only once. The time point was: pre-sensitization, week 0. Described treatment: therapeutic diphenylcyclopropenone sensitization with weekly scalp DPC. The trim removed 0 bases at V and 7 bases at J, leaving 1 base unmatched. The CDR3 extends over 14 amino acids. From germline, CDR1 is SQVTM and CDR2 ANQGSEA. The V call is TRBV29-1, the J call TRBJ2-1, with TRBD2 matching over 12 bases. The sample consisted of whole blood, taken in connection with sensitization to the hapten diphenylcyclopropenone (DPC). The source of this sequence is a woman aged 45-60 years with alopecia areata. Some clones in this sample may be carry-over from other donors' samples. CDR3 bases: TGCAGCGTTGAAGACCTAGCGGGAGGGAATGAGCAGTTCTTC. This gives the protein CSVEDLAGGNEQFF.